The 27 T cell receptor beta chains presented below share a single source sample, sequenced in a study of CD8+CD57+ T cells in acquired aplastic anemia. Selection for sequencing was limited to patients who had shown CD8+CD57+ cell expansion by flow cytometry. Genomic DNA provided the template from which TCR beta VDJ and CDR3 profiles were obtained. TCRdb passed the reads through MiXCR, listing each CDR3 protein once. This repertoire shows around 130,000 distinct CDR3 sequences, 58% found once; its top ten account for roughly 32%. The sequenced sample was sorted CD4+, CD8+, or CD8+CD57+ T cells (not recorded which) from PBMCs. Receptors were obtained from a human donor with aplastic anemia.

The V call is TRBV2, the J call TRBJ2-5; D is perhaps TRBD2 (5 bases). Per the germline V gene, CDR1 is SNHLY and CDR2 is FYNNEI. CDR3 length: 14 residues. The germline V and J ends were trimmed by 6 bases and 3 bases, with 14 bases remaining between them. CDR3 nucleotides: TGTGCCAGCAGCTTGGTGCTGCGGGAAGAGACCCAGTACTTC. Its translation is CASSLVLREETQYF.

V gene TRBV2 combines with J gene TRBJ2-7, with TRBD1 matching 7 bases. Looked up from germline, CDR1 is SNHLY and CDR2 is FYNNEI. V lost 4 bases, J lost 4 bases, and 7 bases stayed unmatched. The CDR3 has 14 amino acids. The CDR3 spells CASSGGDSDYEQYF. In DNA form, the CDR3 reads TGTGCCAGCAGTGGAGGGGACAGCGATTACGAGCAGTACTTC.

The sample holds many counts of this clonotype. The chain recombines TRBV5-4 with TRBJ2-7; 7 nucleotides align to TRBD1. The CDR3 has 14 residues. Trimming cost V 4 bases and J 4 bases; bases outside gene matches: 8. Per germline, CDR1 SGHNT and CDR2 YYREEE (reference sequence). The CDR3 sequence is CASSRDRVVYEQYF. CDR3 nucleotides: TGTGCCAGCAGCCGAGACAGGGTCGTGTACGAGCAGTACTTC. Full variable domain (rest looked up from reference TRBV5-4 and TRBJ2-7): ETGVTQSPTHLIKTRGQQVTLRCSSQSGHNTVSWYQQALGQGPQFIFQYYREEENGRGNFPPRFSGLQFPNYSSELNVNALELDDSALYLCASSRDRVVYEQYFGPGTRLTVT.

The J gene is TRBJ2-7, the V gene TRBV20-1; D is undetermined. V lost 1 base and J lost 3, with 7 bases in between. The germline V gene has CDR1 DFQATT and CDR2 SNEGSKA (reference sequence). CDR3 length equals 12 residues. This chain's CDR3 is CSARGLGYEQYF. CDR3 nucleotides: TGCAGTGCTAGAGGGTTGGGCTACGAGCAGTACTTC.

A remark on this clonotype: The conserved phenylalanine or tryptophan is not found at the CDR3 terminus, so this likely reflects a read error. The CDR3 spells CAISGSAPSTDTQYC. The CDR3 DNA follows: TGTGCCATCAGTGGTAGCGCTCCTAGCACAGATACGCAGTATTGT. This chain uses TRBV10-3 with TRBJ2-3; maybe TRBD2 (5 bases). This CDR3 is built from 15 residues. V lost 4 bases and J lost 0, with 11 bases in between. Looked up from germline, CDR1 is ENHRY and CDR2 is SYGVKD.

This clonotype was found a few times. The CDR3 is CASSYSFPGTATYEQYF. The CDR3 region has the DNA TGTGCCAGCAGTTACTCGTTTCCCGGGACTGCCACCTACGAGCAGTACTTC. The chain combines TRBV6-5 with TRBJ2-7, with D possibly TRBD2 on 6 matching bases. Germline assignment: CDR1 MNHEY and CDR2 SVGAGI. Trimming left V 0 bases short and J 2 bases short, with 17 bases between. The CDR3 has 17 residues.

This clonotype was observed a few times. J is TRBJ2-3 and V is TRBV24-1, with 8 bases matching TRBD2. The length of the CDR3 is 14 residues. Germline V CDR1 and CDR2: KGHDR, SFDVKD. V shed 4 bases and J 4 bases; nucleotides not matched to a gene: 3. The CDR3 spells CATSDATSADTQYF. CDR3 bases: TGTGCCACCAGTGACGCGACTAGCGCAGATACGCAGTATTTT.

This clonotype was detected many times. V gene TRBV6-2 or TRBV6-3 combines with J gene TRBJ2-7; tentative D call: TRBD2 (6 bases). The CDR3 has 16 amino acids. The V end lost 0 bases, the J end lost 2 bases, and 14 bases lay between the germline ends. The germline V gene encodes CDR1 MNHEY and CDR2 SVGEGT. The CDR3 nucleotides read TGTGCCAGCAGTTACTCGAGGGAGGACGATACCTACGAGCAGTACTTC. Protein sequence: CASSYSREDDTYEQYF.

Remarks on this clonotype: One junction end does not reproduce the germline sequence, and a read error may be involved. The chain joins TRBV28 to TRBJ2-7, with TRBD2 as a possible D gene (5 bases). The CDR3 covers 16 residues. CDR1 and CDR2 (germline): MDHEN, SYDVKM. Written as DNA, the CDR3 is TGTGCCAGCAGTCTCTCCGGGGTAGCGCCTTCCTACAAGCAGTACTTC. Translation gives CASSLSGVAPSYKQYF.

This clonotype has only a few counts. The V and J genes are TRBV29-1 and TRBJ2-7, with unresolved D. Trimming took 4 bases from V and 6 from J, leaving 10 bases between them. The CDR3 has 11 residues. Germline CDR1 SQVTM, CDR2 ANQGSEA. The CDR3 loop reads CSVGHWGEQYF. CDR3 bases: TGCAGCGTTGGACATTGGGGCGAGCAGTACTTC.

The chain employs TRBV7-9 and TRBJ2-7, with D uncertain. Trimming took off 2 bases at V and 7 bases at J, with 9 bases between the two ends. This CDR3 has 12 amino acids. Germline CDR1 is SEHNR and CDR2 is FQNEAQ (reference sequence). The CDR3 loop reads CASSLKGWEQYF. The CDR3 DNA follows: TGTGCCAGCAGCTTAAAGGGTTGGGAGCAGTACTTC. The full variable domain, in which reference TRBV7-9 and TRBJ2-7 provide the parts outside the CDR3, is DTGVSQNPRHKITKRGQNVTFRCDPISEHNRLYWYRQTLGQGPEFLTYFQNEAQLEKSRLLSDRFSAERPKGSFSTLEIQRTEQGDSAMYLCASSLKGWEQYFGPGTRLTVT.

This chain uses TRBV9 with TRBJ2-3, with 10 bases fitting TRBD2. CDR1 SGDLS and CDR2 YYNGEE come from the germline V gene. The length of the CDR3 is 16 residues. The J segment lost 4 bases and the V segment lost 0 bases, leaving 5 bases of the junction unmatched. CDR3 sequence (DNA): TGTGCCAGCAGCGTAGAAGCGGGAGGGAGGGCAGATACGCAGTATTTT. It yields the protein CASSVEAGGRADTQYF. Using reference TRBV9 and TRBJ2-3 for the parts outside the CDR3, the full variable domain is DSGVTQTPKHLITATGQRVTLRCSPRSGDLSVYWYQQSLDQGLQFLIQYYNGEERAKGNILERFSAQQFPDLHSELNLSSLELGDSALYFCASSVEAGGRADTQYFGPGTRLTVL.

The sample holds many counts of this clonotype. The V gene is TRBV2, the J gene TRBJ2-1; 11 bases align to TRBD2. V was pared by 6 bases and J by 4 bases, with 5 bases of the junction left unmatched. The CDR3 is 15 residues long. CDR1 is SNHLY, CDR2 FYNNEI, per germline. This chain's CDR3 is CASSTGLAVYNEQFF. CDR3 in DNA: TGTGCCAGCAGCACGGGACTAGCGGTATACAATGAGCAGTTCTTC.

This sequence joins TRBV29-1 and TRBJ1-1; D is uncertain. There are 12 residues in the CDR3. Trimming stripped 5 bases from V and 0 bases from J, with 7 bases between. CDR1 and CDR2 (germline): SQVTM, ANQGSEA. CDR3 in amino acids: CSVCRMNTEAFF. CDR3 nucleotides: TGCAGCGTTTGCAGGATGAACACTGAAGCTTTCTTT.

The chain links TRBV15 to TRBJ2-1; 7 nucleotides agree with TRBD1. The CDR3 spans 16 residues. With 5 bases clipped from V and 4 bases from J, the junction kept 11 bases outside the gene matches. Germline CDR1 is LNHNV and CDR2 is YYDKDF (reference sequence). In nucleotides, the CDR3 is TGTGCCACCAGCCCTCGAACAGGGGAAATGTACAATGAGCAGTTCTTC. Its protein is CATSPRTGEMYNEQFF. The entire variable domain, with the rest obtained from reference TRBV15 and TRBJ2-1, is as follows: DAMVIQNPRYQVTQFGKPVTLSCSQTLNHNVMYWYQQKSSQAPKLLFHYYDKDFNNEADTPDNFQSRRPNTSFCFLDIRSPGLGDTAMYLCATSPRTGEMYNEQFFGPGTRLTVL.

This chain joins TRBV7-8 and TRBJ2-7, with D possibly being TRBD2 (5 bases). The CDR3 covers 16 residues. CDR1 and CDR2 from the germline V gene are SGHVS and FQNEAQ. V was clipped by 5 bases and J by 1 base, with 18 bases between them. The CDR3: CASSPPIGDKSYEQYF. CDR3 sequence (DNA): TGTGCCAGCAGCCCCCCCATCGGGGATAAATCCTACGAGCAGTACTTC.

This clonotype was picked up many times. V and J are TRBV9 and TRBJ1-2; D ambiguous. Trimming took off 4 bases at V and 1 base at J, with 17 bases between the two ends. The germline V gene has CDR1 SGDLS and CDR2 YYNGEE. The CDR3 runs 16 residues. The CDR3, as DNA: TGTGCCAGCAGCCCTAATGACCGTAATTTTAACTATGGCTACACCTTC. Encoded protein: CASSPNDRNFNYGYTF.

V and J are TRBV7-9 and TRBJ1-6; D is unresolved. Germline V gene data show CDR1 as SEHNR and CDR2 as FQNEAQ (reference sequence). V dropped 5 bases and J dropped 10 bases, with 9 bases sitting between them. The CDR3 extends over 12 amino acids. The CDR3 sequence: CASSNESSPLHF. CDR3 sequence (DNA): TGTGCCAGCAGCAACGAGAGCTCACCCCTCCACTTT.

V usage is TRBV20-1 and J usage is TRBJ1-2; D not certain. From germline, CDR1 is DFQATT and CDR2 SNEGSKA (reference sequence). The CDR3 loop spans 9 amino acids. Trimming pared 6 bases from V and 12 bases from J, leaving 11 bases between. The CDR3 DNA reads TGCAGTGCCGGCTTTACACACACCTTC. Protein product: CSAGFTHTF.

The table lists this clonotype with many counts. The V call is TRBV11-1, the J call TRBJ2-1, with 9 bases matching TRBD2. Germline V gives CDR1 SGHAT, CDR2 FQDESV (reference sequence). The J segment lost 5 bases and the V segment lost 1 base, leaving 3 bases of the junction unmatched. The CDR3 runs to 15 residues. The CDR3 protein is CASSLVTSGNNEQFF. The DNA for the CDR3 is TGTGCCAGCAGCTTAGTGACTAGCGGAAACAATGAGCAGTTCTTC. Using reference TRBV11-1 and TRBJ2-1 for the parts outside the CDR3, the full variable domain is EAEVAQSPRYKITEKSQAVAFWCDPISGHATLYWYRQILGQGPELLVQFQDESVVDDSQLPKDRFSAERLKGVDSTLKIQPAELGDSAMYLCASSLVTSGNNEQFFGPGTRLTVL.

The J gene is TRBJ1-2, the V gene TRBV9; 8 bases fit TRBD1. The V gene's germline CDR1 is SGDLS and CDR2 YYNGEE. With 5 bases clipped from V and 7 bases from J, the junction kept 4 bases outside the gene matches. CDR3 length: 12 residues. The CDR3 DNA reads TGTGCCAGCAGGGACAGGGCGGTTGGCTACACCTTC. Its translation is CASRDRAVGYTF.

This chain connects TRBV2 to TRBJ2-1; a weak D match, TRBD2 (6 bases). Looked up from germline, CDR1 is SNHLY and CDR2 is FYNNEI. The CDR3 has 14 amino acids. The V and J ends lost 5 bases and 9 bases respectively, with 17 bases between them. The CDR3 nucleotides are TGTGCCAGCAGTTCCCTCCCCCAGGGAGGTGAGCAGTTCTTC. Protein product: CASSSLPQGGEQFF.

The V call is TRBV2, the J call TRBJ2-7, with D unclear. This CDR3 is built from 12 residues. Trimming took 4 bases from V and 2 from J, leaving 6 bases between them. Germline-derived CDR1 and CDR2 are SNHLY and FYNNEI. This CDR3 is CASSAATYEQYF. The CDR3 nucleotides are TGTGCCAGCAGTGCCGCGACCTACGAGCAGTACTTC.

At least ten counts were recorded for this clonotype. The chain employs TRBV19 and TRBJ2-2; no firm D call. This CDR3 has 14 residues. CDR1 is LNHDA, CDR2 SQIVND, per germline (reference sequence). Trimming cost V 3 bases and J 4 bases, with 9 bases left between them. The CDR3 loop reads CASSITHTTGELFF. In DNA, the CDR3 is TGTGCCAGTAGTATTACACACACCACCGGGGAGCTGTTTTTT.

The chain has TRBV10-3 and TRBJ2-7; the match to TRBD2 covers 7 bases. Germline V gene sequence: CDR1 ENHRY, CDR2 SYGVKD. The CDR3 runs to 13 residues. V lost 6 bases, J lost 7 bases, and 9 bases stayed unmatched. The DNA for the CDR3 is TGTGCCATCAGCGCGGGGGACCGGCAGGAGCAGTACTTC. This translates into CAISAGDRQEQYF.

Concerning this clonotype itself: Just one base apart from a much larger clone, this may be a read error. It is likely a read error, because the conserved phenylalanine at the end of the CDR3 is missing. The chain uses TRBV5-6 and TRBJ2-1; no clear D. Deletions cut 0 bases from V and 6 bases from J, with 7 bases between. This CDR3 is built from 13 residues. Germline CDR1 reads SGHDT; CDR2 reads YYEEEE. CDR3 in amino acids: CASSLGNSNEQFL. In DNA form, the CDR3 reads TGTGCCAGCAGCTTGGGGAACTCCAATGAGCAGTTCCTC.

The chain uses TRBV19 and TRBJ2-5; maybe TRBD1 (6 bases). This CDR3 contains 13 residues. Germline V gene sequence: CDR1 LNHDA, CDR2 SQIVND (reference sequence). The ends were cut back, 7 bases at V and 7 bases at J, with 16 bases in the middle. As DNA, the CDR3 is TGTGCCAGTATGGAACAGGGTGGTTTGACCCAGTACTTC. It is translated as CASMEQGGLTQYF.